This T cell receptor beta chain was observed in a study of blood T cell repertoires in COVID-19. Looking at the study overall: Acute and convalescent COVID-19 specimens originated in the United States, Italy and Spain. T cells, B-cell-depleted T cells, or PBMCs provided the cDNA or gDNA that served as material.

Authors' methods: Estimation of nucleated cell counts relied on the amplification of reference gene primers. This table comes from immunoSEQ multiplex PCR, and its TCRdb copy is limited to in-frame clones, with some not included. That table furnishes V, J and clone size, whereas the DNA furnished D and trimming. The data contain tens of thousands of clones, roughly 88% of them singletons. Germline V CDR1 and CDR2: KGHDR, SFDVKD. V shed 1 base and J shed 3 bases, with 11 bases lying between them. The CDR3 totals 16 residues. The TCR originated in a woman older than 75 with acute or convalescent COVID-19. Sequencing was done on a sample of peripheral blood. V gene TRBV24-1 combines with J gene TRBJ2-2; no clear D. The CDR3 protein is CATSDLKEWDTGELFF. Here the CDR3 DNA reads TGTGCCACCAGTGATTTAAAGGAGTGGGACACCGGGGAGCTGTTTTTT.